These T cell receptor beta chains were read from a single sample in a study of cytomegalovirus exposure and HLA in healthy donors. The table came from immunoSEQ multiplex PCR; TCRdb's copy has only in-frame clones and leaves some out. This table has 95,000 to 130,000 clones, about 59% appearing once. The specimen sequenced was PBMCs. These receptors originate from a woman between 40 and 55 years old in good health and CMV-seropositive. Each CDR3 is given with its conserved first and last residue. The order of the fields is D gene, J gene, clone size, V gene, CDR3 DNA, CDR3 protein. D genes are given only for firm matches. Size values are once, few and many counts, or a class for expanded clones, and some rows have none.

D: -; J: TRBJ2-7; size: once; V: TRBV27; DNA: TGTGCCAGCAGTTTGAGGGGAGGCTACGAGCAGTACTTC; CDR3: CASSLRGGYEQYF
D: TRBD2; J: TRBJ2-1; size: few; V: TRBV19; DNA: TGTGCCAGTAGCAGATCGGGAGGGCTTAATGAGCAGTTCTTC; CDR3: CASSRSGGLNEQFF
D: -; J: TRBJ1-5; size: -; V: TRBV15; DNA: TGTGCCACCAGCAGAGGGACAGCCTTCAATCAGCCCCAGCATTTT; CDR3: CATSRGTAFNQPQHF
D: TRBD1; J: TRBJ2-1; size: -; V: TRBV10-3; DNA: TGTGCCATCAGTGTGACAGGGTACAATGAGCAGTTCTTC; CDR3: CAISVTGYNEQFF
D: TRBD2; J: TRBJ2-4; size: few; V: TRBV27; DNA: TGTGCCAGCAGTACGGGACTAGAAGGCATTCAGTACTTC; CDR3: CASSTGLEGIQYF
D: -; J: TRBJ1-1; size: -; V: TRBV5-4; DNA: TGTGCCAGCAGCTTGTATCCGGGGGGGGCTTTCTTT; CDR3: CASSLYPGGAFF
D: TRBD1; J: TRBJ2-7; size: -; V: TRBV28; DNA: TGTGCCAGCAGTCATACAGGGGCGCCCCACGAGCAGTACTTC; CDR3: CASSHTGAPHEQYF
D: -; J: TRBJ2-1; size: -; V: TRBV15; DNA: TGTGCCACCAGCCATAAGCGCCATCCCGGGAATGAGCAGTTCTTC; CDR3: CATSHKRHPGNEQFF
D: TRBD2; J: TRBJ2-2; size: -; V: TRBV13; DNA: TGTGCCAGCAGCTTAGTTGGCCTAGCGGCCTGGTCCGGGGAGCTGTTTTTT; CDR3: CASSLVGLAAWSGELFF
D: -; J: TRBJ1-2; size: few; V: TRBV5-1; DNA: TGCGCCAGCAGCTTGGAGGGAGGGGTAAGCTACACCTTC; CDR3: CASSLEGGVSYTF
D: -; J: TRBJ2-1; size: -; V: TRBV7-9; DNA: TGTGCCAGCAGCTTAGGGACTACCCAGAGGATCAATGAGCAGTTCTTC; CDR3: CASSLGTTQRINEQFF
D: -; J: TRBJ1-2; size: -; V: TRBV6-5; DNA: TGTGCCACGGCGGCCCGCACCTTCTATGGCTACACCTTC; CDR3: CATAARTFYGYTF
D: -; J: TRBJ2-7; size: -; V: TRBV28; DNA: TGTGCCAGCAGTTCCCCGACAGAGATAGTCTTCTTC; CDR3: CASSSPTEIVFF
D: -; J: TRBJ1-2; size: -; V: TRBV19; DNA: TGTGCCAGTAAGCGCAGCGGCTTAGCTAACTATGGCTACACCTTC; CDR3: CASKRSGLANYGYTF
D: TRBD2; J: TRBJ2-1; size: -; V: TRBV13; DNA: TGTGCCAGCCGCACTTACCGGACTAGCGGGAGGGCCTATGAGCAGTTCTTC; CDR3: CASRTYRTSGRAYEQFF
D: TRBD2; J: TRBJ2-3; size: -; V: TRBV5-1; DNA: TGCGCCAGCAGTGCTACTAGCGGGAGCACAGATACGCAGTATTTT; CDR3: CASSATSGSTDTQYF
D: -; J: TRBJ1-3; size: once; V: TRBV7-8; DNA: TGTGCCAGCAGCCTACCGGACAGACTCTCTGGAAACACCATATATTTT; CDR3: CASSLPDRLSGNTIYF
D: TRBD1; J: TRBJ1-1; size: -; V: TRBV27; DNA: TGTGCCAGCAGTAAACAGGGGGCCGGCACTGAAGCTTTCTTT; CDR3: CASSKQGAGTEAFF
D: -; J: TRBJ1-1; size: -; V: TRBV5-1; DNA: TGCGCCAGCAGCGCGGGGATGAACACTGAAGCTTTCTTT; CDR3: CASSAGMNTEAFF
D: -; J: TRBJ1-5; size: -; V: TRBV18; DNA: TGTGCCAGCGGGGAATCAGGGGAAGATCAGCCCCAGCATTTT; CDR3: CASGESGEDQPQHF
D: -; J: TRBJ1-4; size: -; V: TRBV28; DNA: TGTGCCAGCAGGGTCGGGGGAACAGGAAAACTGTTTTTT; CDR3: CASRVGGTGKLFF
D: -; J: TRBJ2-1; size: few; V: TRBV5-1; DNA: TGCGCCAGCAGCTCAACTAGTTCCCGAGCCTACAATGAGCAGTTCTTC; CDR3: CASSSTSSRAYNEQFF
D: TRBD1; J: TRBJ2-5; size: few; V: TRBV28; DNA: TGTGCCAGCACTAGACAGGGAGAGTACTTC; CDR3: CASTRQGEYF
D: -; J: TRBJ1-6; size: -; V: TRBV4-1; DNA: TGCGCCAGCAGCCAAGGAGCGAGCTCCTATAATTCACCCCTCCACTTT; CDR3: CASSQGASSYNSPLHF
D: -; J: TRBJ2-4; size: -; V: TRBV9; DNA: TGTGCCAGCAGCGTAGGCCTCTCGGGGGAGCTACAGTACTTC; CDR3: CASSVGLSGELQYF
D: -; J: TRBJ1-3; size: -; V: TRBV25-1; DNA: TGTGCCAGCAGTGCCCACTCTGGAAACACCATATATTTT; CDR3: CASSAHSGNTIYF
D: TRBD2; J: TRBJ2-1; size: -; V: TRBV28; DNA: TGTGCCAGCCTTACTCTAGCGGGACATTACAATGAGCAGTTCTTC; CDR3: CASLTLAGHYNEQFF
D: -; J: TRBJ2-1; size: -; V: TRBV7-9; DNA: TGTGCCAGCAGCTTTGAGGGTTTTCTCGTGGGTGAGCAGTTCTTC; CDR3: CASSFEGFLVGEQFF